These 28 T cell receptor beta chains were sequenced from one sample in a study of Ad26.COV2.S vaccination and SARS-CoV-2 variants. Only in-frame clones appear in the TCRdb table, and some are missing; sequencing was by immunoSEQ multiplex PCR. The data contain about 440,000 clones, less than 95% of them singletons. As to treatment: roughly 20 received Ad26.COV2.S at low or high dose, single or two shots; about 5 received placebo; per-sample allocation not given. The investigators took samples on day 63 after the first vaccine or placebo injection. The input for sequencing was peripheral blood, taken in a trial of Ad26.COV2.S vaccine versus placebo. The receptors shown here come from a person aged 18-65 years who received the Ad26.COV2.S COVID-19 vaccine or a placebo.

V gene TRBV5-1 combines with J gene TRBJ2-1; a possible D gene is TRBD2 (5 bases). From germline, CDR1 is SGHRS and CDR2 YFSETQ. V dropped 2 bases and J dropped 0 bases, with 12 bases sitting between them. The CDR3 totals 16 residues. Here the CDR3 reads CASSFQVTSSYNEQFF. In DNA, the CDR3 is TGCGCCAGCAGCTTTCAGGTCACTAGCTCCTACAATGAGCAGTTCTTC.

This chain joins TRBV4-3 and TRBJ2-3; 9 nucleotides line up with TRBD2. The CDR3 contains 16 residues. Germline trimming cut 1 base from V and 4 bases from J; bases unmatched to any gene: 6. Per germline, CDR1 LGHNA and CDR2 YSLEER. The CDR3 loop reads CASSQAIAGEADTQYF. CDR3 coding DNA: TGCGCCAGCAGCCAAGCCATAGCGGGAGAGGCAGATACGCAGTATTTT.

This chain joins TRBV5-6 and TRBJ1-3, with D uncertain. This CDR3 is built from 12 residues. Trimming left V 3 bases short and J 4 bases short, with 5 bases between. CDR1 and CDR2 (germline): SGHDT, YYEEEE. The CDR3 bases are TGTGCCAGCAGCTCTCTAGGAAACACCATATATTTT. It specifies CASSSLGNTIYF.

The chain carries TRBV24-1 and TRBJ2-1; 11 nucleotides line up with TRBD2. CDR1 KGHDR and CDR2 SFDVKD come from the germline V gene. V was pared by 9 bases and J by 4 bases, with 4 bases of the junction left unmatched. The CDR3 sequence is 14 residues long. CDR3 sequence: CATGGTSGYNEQFF. The CDR3 nucleotides are TGTGCCACCGGGGGGACTAGCGGTTACAATGAGCAGTTCTTC.

The V gene is TRBV18, the J gene TRBJ2-3; 7 nucleotides match TRBD1. CDR1 and CDR2 from the germline V gene are KGHSH and LQKENI. The length of the CDR3 is 13 residues. Trimming took 5 bases from V and 3 from J; bases not matched to a gene: 2. In nucleotides, the CDR3 is TGTGCCAGCTCAGGGGACAGAACAGATACGCAGTATTTT. It yields the protein CASSGDRTDTQYF.

V and J are TRBV25-1 and TRBJ1-5; possible D gene TRBD1, 6 bases. CDR1 MGHDK and CDR2 SYGVNS come from the germline V gene. Trimming shortened V by 4 bases and J by 3 bases, and 13 bases separated the two germline ends. CDR3 length: 15 amino acids. The DNA for the CDR3 is TGTGCCAGCAGTGCGTCACGGGACAACAATCAGCCCCAGCATTTT. Translation gives CASSASRDNNQPQHF.

The chain recombines TRBV6-6 with TRBJ2-7; D remains ambiguous. Germline CDR1 and CDR2: MNHNY and SVGAGI (reference sequence). The V end was cut by 7 bases, the J end by 2 bases, with 9 bases between. The CDR3 runs 12 residues. The CDR3 nucleotides are TGTGCCAGCATGGCCACAGCCTACGAGCAGTACTTC. It specifies CASMATAYEQYF.

The chain couples TRBV6-4 to TRBJ2-2; D unresolved. From germline, CDR1 is MRHNA and CDR2 SNTAGT. The CDR3 totals 14 residues. The V gene lost 3 bases and the J gene lost 4 bases, with 9 bases spanning the gap. The CDR3 DNA follows: TGTGCCAGCAGTGATCACAGATTCACCGGGGAGCTGTTTTTT. Amino acids: CASSDHRFTGELFF.

The CDR3 is CSAHVNTEAFF. Here the CDR3 DNA reads TGCAGTGCCCACGTGAACACTGAAGCTTTCTTT. The V gene is TRBV20-1, the J gene TRBJ1-1; D gene unclear. Trimming took off 6 bases at V and 0 bases at J, with 5 bases between the two ends. The CDR3 is 11 residues long. The germline CDR1 and CDR2 sequences are DFQATT and SNEGSKA (reference sequence).

Here the CDR3 reads CASSQVRPTSGPYNEQFF. CDR3 bases: TGTGCCAGCAGCCAGGTCCGACCGACCTCAGGCCCCTACAATGAGCAGTTCTTC. The chain is built from TRBV14 and TRBJ2-1, with D unclear. This CDR3 is 18 amino acids long. Trimming left V 3 bases short and J 2 bases short, with 20 bases between. CDR1 is SGHDN and CDR2 is FVKESK in the germline V gene.

The chain recombines TRBV19 with TRBJ1-2; D is perhaps TRBD1 (5 bases). The CDR3 loop spans 14 amino acids. CDR1 is LNHDA, CDR2 SQIVND, per germline (reference sequence). V lost 5 bases and J 1 base, leaving 11 bases between the germline ends. CDR3 sequence reads: CASSGARFNYGYTF. CDR3 DNA sequence: TGTGCCAGTAGTGGGGCCAGATTTAACTATGGCTACACCTTC.

Only a few counts were recorded for this clone. The chain combines TRBV21-1 with TRBJ2-7; TRBD1, the table's D call, lacks a check against the DNA. TRBV21-1 is a recognized pseudogene. There are 13 residues in the CDR3. In DNA, the CDR3 is TGTGCCAGCCGACACAGGAGCTCCTACGAGCAGTACTTC. Its protein product is CASRHRSSYEQYF.

J is TRBJ2-1 and V is TRBV5-4, with 9 bases matching TRBD2. V dropped 0 bases and J dropped 14; count of bases not matched to a gene: 6. Per the germline V gene, CDR1 is SGHNT and CDR2 is YYREEE (reference sequence). CDR3 length: 13 amino acids. The CDR3 loop is CASSLAGPSGKFF. CDR3 sequence (DNA): TGTGCCAGCAGCTTGGCCGGACCTAGCGGGAAGTTCTTC.

This clone was seen more than once but under ten times. This sequence joins TRBV6-2 or TRBV6-3 and TRBJ1-2; D remains unclear. CDR1 and CDR2 from the germline V gene are MNHEY and SVGEGT. The CDR3 runs 12 residues. Trimming left V 0 bases short and J 8 bases short, with 7 bases between. The CDR3 reads CASSYSGVGYTF. The DNA for the CDR3 is TGTGCCAGCAGTTACTCCGGGGTAGGCTACACCTTC.

The chain joins TRBV6-5 to TRBJ2-1; D is ambiguous. Germline V CDR1 and CDR2: MNHEY, SVGAGI. V was pared by 6 bases and J by 10 bases, with 10 bases between. The CDR3 covers 11 residues. The CDR3 DNA reads TGTGCCAGCAGGCAATTAGGAGAGCAGTTCTTC. Translating it yields CASRQLGEQFF.

The rearrangement uses TRBV14 and TRBJ2-3; TRBD2 matches at 13 bases. CDR1 and CDR2 from the germline V gene are SGHDN and FVKESK. Germline trimming cut 2 bases from V and 3 bases from J; bases unmatched to any gene: 2. CDR3 length equals 16 residues. This CDR3 is CASSQRTSGRTDTQYF. As DNA, the CDR3 is TGTGCCAGCAGCCAACGGACTAGCGGGAGAACAGATACGCAGTATTTT. Drawing the rest from reference TRBV14 and TRBJ2-3, the complete variable domain is EAGVTQFPSHSVIEKGQTVTLRCDPISGHDNLYWYRRVMGKEIKFLLHFVKESKQDESGMPNNRFLAERTGGTYSTLKVQPAELEDSGVYFCASSQRTSGRTDTQYFGPGTRLTVL.

V is TRBV6-1 and J is TRBJ1-1, with D hard to call. The CDR3 extends over 11 amino acids. Trimming took 3 bases from V and 13 from J, leaving 12 bases between them. From germline, CDR1 is MNHNS and CDR2 SASEGT. CDR3 sequence reads: CASSEVANGFF. The CDR3 nucleotides are TGTGCCAGCAGTGAGGTGGCGAATGGTTTCTTT.

The chain uses TRBV19 and TRBJ2-7; unclear D gene. The germline CDR1 and CDR2 sequences are LNHDA and SQIVND (reference sequence). This CDR3 is 13 amino acids long. The ends were cut back, 2 bases at V and 3 bases at J, with 8 bases in the middle. This chain's CDR3 is CASSIYVGYEQYF. In nucleotides, the CDR3 is TGTGCCAGTAGTATATATGTCGGCTACGAGCAGTACTTC. The complete variable domain, with remaining parts taken from reference TRBV19 and TRBJ2-7, reads DGGITQSPKYLFRKEGQNVTLSCEQNLNHDAMYWYRQDPGQGLRLIYYSQIVNDFQKGDIAEGYSVSREKKESFPLTVTSAQKNPTAFYLCASSIYVGYEQYFGPGTRLTVT.

The V gene is TRBV28, the J gene TRBJ1-4; D uncertain. CDR1 MDHEN and CDR2 SYDVKM come from the germline V gene. CDR3 length equals 12 residues. Trimming stripped 3 bases from V and 6 bases from J, with 5 bases between. CDR3 in amino acids: CASSFTHEKLFF. CDR3 in DNA: TGTGCCAGCAGTTTTACCCATGAAAAACTGTTTTTT. The whole variable domain, remainder taken from reference TRBV28 and TRBJ1-4, is DVKVTQSSRYLVKRTGEKVFLECVQDMDHENMFWYRQDPGLGLRLIYFSYDVKMKEKGDIPEGYSVSREKKERFSLILESASTNQTSMYLCASSFTHEKLFFGSGTQLSVL.

The chain combines TRBV28 with TRBJ2-5, with a weak D call TRBD2 (5 bases). The CDR3 consists of 13 residues. Germline V gives CDR1 MDHEN, CDR2 SYDVKM. V gave up 6 bases and J gave up 2 bases, with 10 bases separating them. The CDR3 nucleotides are TGTGCCAGCAGCGAGGGTGGGCAAGAGACCCAGTACTTC. Amino acid sequence: CASSEGGQETQYF.

This rearrangement joins TRBV29-1 to TRBJ2-7; D perhaps matches TRBD2 (6 bases). V shed 4 bases and J shed 2 bases, with 18 bases lying between them. The CDR3 is made up of 15 amino acids. The germline V gene encodes CDR1 SQVTM and CDR2 ANQGSEA. The CDR3 DNA sequence: TGCAGCGTTGGAGGGAGGACAAGGGGACCCTACGAGCAGTACTTC. Translation: CSVGGRTRGPYEQYF.

This chain links TRBV19 with TRBJ2-7, with 9 bases fitting TRBD1. The V and J ends lost 5 bases and 3 bases, in that order; junction bases with no gene match: 8. The germline V gene encodes CDR1 LNHDA and CDR2 SQIVND (reference sequence). This CDR3 contains 15 residues. CDR3 nucleotide sequence: TGTGCCAGTAGTCCCACCGGGACAGGGTTCTACGAGCAGTACTTC. Translated: CASSPTGTGFYEQYF.

V and J are TRBV6-2 or TRBV6-3 and TRBJ1-5; weak D call: TRBD1 (6 bases). The germline V gene has CDR1 MNHEY and CDR2 SVGEGT. This CDR3 is built from 20 residues. The V and J ends lost 5 bases and 0 bases respectively, with 26 bases between them. The CDR3 protein is CASSISNRAAASYSNQPQHF. In DNA, the CDR3 is TGTGCCAGCAGTATCTCCAACAGGGCGGCCGCGTCGTATAGCAATCAGCCCCAGCATTTT.

This rearrangement joins TRBV9 to TRBJ2-1; the D is unclear. Germline CDR1 and CDR2: SGDLS and YYNGEE. This CDR3 has 15 residues. V dropped 0 bases and J dropped 0 bases, with 7 bases sitting between them. The CDR3 loop is CASSVGQSSYNEQFF. As DNA, the CDR3 is TGTGCCAGCAGCGTAGGCCAGAGCTCCTACAATGAGCAGTTCTTC.

This chain links TRBV6-6 with TRBJ2-7; 7 bases match TRBD2. Trimming took 4 bases from V and 3 from J; bases not matched to a gene: 6. Germline V lookup: CDR1 MNHNY, CDR2 SVGAGI (reference sequence). This CDR3 region has 14 residues. The CDR3 coding sequence is TGTGCCAGCAGTTCCCCGGGGGGACTCTACGAGCAGTACTTC. Its protein product is CASSSPGGLYEQYF.

This clone was observed a single time. J is TRBJ2-7 and V is TRBV2, with TRBD1 matching 7 bases. The length of the CDR3 is 13 residues. V was clipped by 8 bases and J by 5 bases; unmatched bases: 9. From germline, CDR1 is SNHLY and CDR2 FYNNEI. DNA for the CDR3: TGTGCCAGCGGCATGGACAGGCCAAACGAGCAGTACTTC. Amino acid sequence: CASGMDRPNEQYF.

The V gene is TRBV5-4, the J gene TRBJ2-7, with 13 positions matching TRBD2. Germline V gene sequence: CDR1 SGHNT, CDR2 YYREEE (reference sequence). Trimming at V came to 3 bases and at J to 6 bases, leaving 9 bases not matched to a gene. This CDR3 is 16 amino acids long. The CDR3 DNA sequence: TGTGCCAGCAGCTCCTGGACTAGCGGGAGAACCGGCGAGCAGTACTTC. This encodes CASSSWTSGRTGEQYF.

The genes are TRBV2 and TRBJ2-1; tentative D call: TRBD2 (5 bases). Germline loops: CDR1 SNHLY, CDR2 FYNNEI. The CDR3 covers 15 residues. Trimming removed 7 bases from V and 0 bases from J, with 13 bases in between. The CDR3 DNA is TGTGCCAGCAACGCGGACTCAAGCTCCTACAATGAGCAGTTCTTC. Protein product: CASNADSSSYNEQFF.